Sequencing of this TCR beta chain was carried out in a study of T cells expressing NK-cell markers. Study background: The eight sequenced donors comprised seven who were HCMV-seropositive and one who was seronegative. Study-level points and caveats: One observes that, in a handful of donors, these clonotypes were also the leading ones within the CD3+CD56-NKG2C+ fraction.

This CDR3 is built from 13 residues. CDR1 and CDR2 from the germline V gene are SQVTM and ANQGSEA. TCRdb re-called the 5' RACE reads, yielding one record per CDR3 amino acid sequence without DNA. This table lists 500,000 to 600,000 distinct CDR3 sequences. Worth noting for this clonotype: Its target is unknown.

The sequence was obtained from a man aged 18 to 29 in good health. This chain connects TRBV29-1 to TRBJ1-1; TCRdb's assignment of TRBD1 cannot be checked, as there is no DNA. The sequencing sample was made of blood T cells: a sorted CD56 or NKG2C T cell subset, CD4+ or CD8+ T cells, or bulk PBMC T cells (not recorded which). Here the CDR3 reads CSVAPGLNTEAFF.